A few counts support the clone carrying this TCR beta chain. Its antigen remains unidentified. The source of the sample is a study of beta chain features in type 1 diabetes. This CDR3 is 16 amino acids long. The J segment lost 2 bases and the V segment lost 0 bases, leaving 4 bases of the junction unmatched. CDR1 and CDR2 from the germline V gene are SGDLS and YYNGEE. Cell sorting via CD45RO/CCR7/CD25/CD127/CD95/CD27 was performed to obtain CD4+ naive, central memory, regulatory and stem cell-like memory cells. Study-wide results and limits: Shorter TCRB CDR3s, moderately but significantly so, were found in Type 1 diabetes patients in all four CD4+ subsets. These data did not resolve whether HLA type affects TCRB rearrangement.

TCRB transcripts that were expressed got sequenced, as all of the isolated RNA had been reverse transcribed. Clones were read by immunoSEQ multiplex PCR, and TCRdb kept only the in-frame ones, dropping some. The sample consists of around 360,000 clones, roughly 12% of them appearing once. The chain uses TRBV9 and TRBJ2-2; 7 bases are shared with TRBD2. This receptor was obtained from a woman aged 18-30 years with type 1 diabetes. Material: naive CD4+ T cells from blood. DNA of the CDR3: TGTGCCAGCAGCGTAGTTTCTAGCGGAAACACCGGGGAGCTGTTTTTT. This gives the protein CASSVVSSGNTGELFF.